The 22 T cell receptor beta chains below come from one sample, sequenced in a study of T cell responses to AZD1222 COVID-19 vaccine. The protocol was immunoSEQ multiplex PCR, while the TCRdb copy is restricted to in-frame clones and leaves out a portion. The sample consists of 70,000 to 100,000 clones, 80% to 95% of them appearing once. The input for sequencing was peripheral blood, taken 28 days after the second AZD1222 dose. The receptors stem from an adult who received the AZD1222 COVID-19 vaccine.

The chain is built from TRBV11-2 and TRBJ2-5; TRBD2 aligns across 7 bases. CDR1 is SGHAT and CDR2 is FQNNGV in the germline V gene. Germline trimming cut 1 base from V and 5 bases from J; bases unmatched to any gene: 7. This CDR3 spans 15 amino acids. In DNA form, the CDR3 reads TGTGCCAGCAGCTTAGTGGCCGGGGGGAGGGAGACCCAGTACTTC. Protein: CASSLVAGGRETQYF. The complete variable domain, with remaining parts taken from reference TRBV11-2 and TRBJ2-5, reads EAGVAQSPRYKIIEKRQSVAFWCNPISGHATLYWYQQILGQGPKLLIQFQNNGVVDDSQLPKDRFSAERLKGVDSTLKIQPAKLEDSAVYLCASSLVAGGRETQYFGPGTRLLVL.

The chain links TRBV7-9 to TRBJ2-1; no firm D call. V was shortened by 2 bases and J by 8 bases, with 4 bases between the two germline ends. The CDR3 has 11 amino acids. The germline V gene encodes CDR1 SEHNR and CDR2 FQNEAQ (reference sequence). CDR3 sequence: CASSLIDEQFF. CDR3 coding DNA: TGTGCCAGCAGCTTAATCGATGAGCAGTTCTTC.

The J gene is TRBJ2-5, the V gene TRBV9; D assignment may be TRBD1 or TRBD2 (5 bases each). The CDR3 has 16 amino acids. Germline CDR1 and CDR2: SGDLS and YYNGEE. V lost 1 base to trimming and J lost 2 bases, with 15 bases between them. The CDR3 here is CASSVSPGTPQETQYF. The CDR3 DNA reads as TGTGCCAGCAGCGTATCCCCGGGGACCCCTCAAGAGACCCAGTACTTC. The whole variable domain, filled in from reference TRBV9 and TRBJ2-5, reads DSGVTQTPKHLITATGQRVTLRCSPRSGDLSVYWYQQSLDQGLQFLIQYYNGEERAKGNILERFSAQQFPDLHSELNLSSLELGDSALYFCASSVSPGTPQETQYFGPGTRLLVL.

This sequence joins TRBV4-1 and TRBJ2-1, with 8 bases lining up with TRBD2. Germline CDR1 reads MGHRA; CDR2 reads YSYEKL. The CDR3 sequence is 16 residues long. V shed 0 bases, J shed 5 bases, and the junction held 6 bases outside the gene matches. CDR3 loop: CASSQEGSGGHNEQFF. The CDR3 DNA follows: TGCGCCAGCAGCCAAGAAGGGTCGGGGGGGCACAATGAGCAGTTCTTC.

V gene TRBV10-3 combines with J gene TRBJ2-3, with D hard to call. Germline values: CDR1 ENHRY, CDR2 SYGVKD. The CDR3 loop spans 15 amino acids. The V and J ends lost 2 bases and 2 bases respectively, with 11 bases between them. The CDR3 bases are TGTGCCATCAGTGAGGACCTCACACCCACAGATACGCAGTATTTT. It specifies CAISEDLTPTDTQYF.

Of note for this clone: The same CDR3 can be traced to other DNA sequences in this sample. This chain connects TRBV5-4 to TRBJ2-2; D gene uncertain. The CDR3 runs to 14 residues. Germline loops: CDR1 SGHNT, CDR2 YYREEE (reference sequence). V dropped 0 bases and J dropped 0 bases, with 3 bases sitting between them. The CDR3 is CASSLGPNTGELFF. Written as DNA, the CDR3 is TGTGCCAGCAGCTTGGGACCGAACACCGGGGAGCTGTTTTTT.

The chain uses TRBV4-2 and TRBJ1-2, with 8 positions matching TRBD1. The germline gives CDR1 LGHNA, CDR2 YNFKEQ. The V segment lost 3 bases and the J segment 2 bases; nucleotides outside the gene matches: 2. CDR3 size: 14 residues. This CDR3 reads CASSQDRVNYGYTF. The CDR3, as DNA: TGTGCCAGCAGCCAGGACAGGGTCAACTATGGCTACACCTTC.

The V gene is TRBV2, the J gene TRBJ1-5, with unresolved D. CDR1 SNHLY and CDR2 FYNNEI come from the germline V gene. V was cut by 5 bases and J by 0 bases, with 8 bases left in between. This CDR3 is built from 14 residues. CDR3 coding DNA: TGTGCCAGCAGTAAGGAACTTAGCAATCAGCCCCAGCATTTT. It specifies CASSKELSNQPQHF. Supplemented by reference TRBV2 and TRBJ1-5, the full variable domain reads EPEVTQTPSHQVTQMGQEVILRCVPISNHLYFYWYRQILGQKVEFLVSFYNNEISEKSEIFDDQFSVERPDGSNFTLKIRSTKLEDSAMYFCASSKELSNQPQHFGDGTRLSIL.

The chain couples TRBV19 to TRBJ1-1; TRBD1 is a possible D gene (5 bases). Deletions cut 3 bases from V and 0 bases from J, with 8 bases between. From germline, CDR1 is LNHDA and CDR2 SQIVND (reference sequence). This CDR3 is built from 14 residues. The CDR3 region is CASSIGGMNTEAFF. The CDR3 region has the DNA TGTGCCAGTAGTATTGGGGGGATGAACACTGAAGCTTTCTTT.

This clone was seen only a few times. V and J are TRBV9 and TRBJ1-2; D is possibly TRBD1 (5 bases). The CDR3 has 13 amino acids. The V gene's germline CDR1 is SGDLS and CDR2 YYNGEE. The V end was cut by 0 bases, the J end by 4 bases, with 7 bases between. CDR3 sequence reads: CASSVGGTYGYTF. The CDR3, as DNA: TGTGCCAGCAGCGTAGGGGGGACCTATGGCTACACCTTC.

In DNA, the CDR3 is TGTGCCACCAGCCGGGAGGGAAACTATGGCTACACCTTC. This gives the protein CATSREGNYGYTF. The chain combines TRBV15 with TRBJ1-2; D unresolved. CDR3 length equals 13 residues. The germline V and J ends were trimmed by 5 bases and 2 bases, with 9 bases remaining between them. Germline V lookup: CDR1 LNHNV, CDR2 YYDKDF (reference sequence).

The chain carries TRBV2 and TRBJ1-4; TRBD1 agrees at 8 bases. This CDR3 has 14 residues. Trimming at V came to 5 bases and at J to 7 bases, leaving 6 bases not matched to a gene. Germline values: CDR1 SNHLY, CDR2 FYNNEI. CDR3 protein: CASSWTGFREKLFF. The CDR3 region has the DNA TGTGCCAGCAGTTGGACAGGGTTTCGTGAAAAACTGTTTTTT. Looking up the rest from reference TRBV2 and TRBJ1-4 gives the full variable domain: EPEVTQTPSHQVTQMGQEVILRCVPISNHLYFYWYRQILGQKVEFLVSFYNNEISEKSEIFDDQFSVERPDGSNFTLKIRSTKLEDSAMYFCASSWTGFREKLFFGSGTQLSVL.

The chain combines TRBV5-1 with TRBJ1-1; D ambiguous. Germline loops: CDR1 SGHRS, CDR2 YFSETQ. Trimming removed 0 bases from V and 0 bases from J, with 12 bases in between. This CDR3 spans 16 amino acids. The CDR3 is CASSLALSNMNTEAFF. The CDR3 coding sequence is TGCGCCAGCAGCTTGGCACTGAGCAACATGAACACTGAAGCTTTCTTT. Supplemented by reference TRBV5-1 and TRBJ1-1, the full variable domain reads KAGVTQTPRYLIKTRGQQVTLSCSPISGHRSVSWYQQTPGQGLQFLFEYFSETQRNKGNFPGRFSGRQFSNSRSEMNVSTLELGDSALYLCASSLALSNMNTEAFFGQGTRLTVV.

The rearrangement joins TRBV10-3 to TRBJ2-3; 8 nucleotides align to TRBD2. This CDR3 has 14 amino acids. Trimming removed 4 bases from V and 5 bases from J; junction bases left unmatched: 5. Germline CDR1 is ENHRY and CDR2 is SYGVKD. The CDR3 here is CAISAGGPGDTQYF. The CDR3 nucleotides are TGTGCCATCAGTGCGGGGGGGCCGGGAGATACGCAGTATTTT.

This rearrangement joins TRBV30 to TRBJ1-6; D not certain. The CDR3 has 11 amino acids. The ends were cut back, 0 bases at V and 10 bases at J, with 4 bases in the middle. Germline lookup yields CDR1 GTSNPN and CDR2 SVGIG (reference sequence). In DNA, the CDR3 is TGTGCCTGGAGTGTACAATCACCCCTCCACTTT. Protein sequence: CAWSVQSPLHF.

The chain uses TRBV5-1 and TRBJ1-1; 7 bases are shared with TRBD1. CDR3 length: 17 residues. The ends lost 0 bases at V and 1 base at J; junction bases unmatched: 9. CDR1 and CDR2 (germline): SGHRS, YFSETQ. The CDR3 sequence is CASSLAAGGHRNTEAFF. As DNA, the CDR3 is TGCGCCAGCAGCTTGGCTGCAGGGGGACATCGGAACACTGAAGCTTTCTTT.

This clone has just one count. J is TRBJ1-1 and V is TRBV3-1 (or the pseudogene TRBV3-2), with TRBD1 as a possible D gene (5 bases). The V end lost 7 bases, the J end lost 4 bases, and 19 bases lay between the germline ends. Germline CDR1 LGHDT, CDR2 YNNKEL (reference sequence). The CDR3 totals 15 residues. CDR3 coding DNA: TGTGCCAGCATCTCAGCCAGGGCGGGGCGCACTGAAGCTTTCTTT. Translating gives CASISARAGRTEAFF.

V usage is TRBV5-5 and J usage is TRBJ2-4; a possible D gene is TRBD1 (6 bases). Trimming shortened V by 0 bases and J by 6 bases, and 13 bases separated the two germline ends. CDR3 length equals 15 residues. Germline assignment: CDR1 SGHKS and CDR2 YYEKEE (reference sequence). The CDR3 sequence: CASSLVRGGGNIQYF. The CDR3 bases are TGTGCCAGCAGCTTGGTCAGGGGCGGCGGAAACATTCAGTACTTC.

The chain combines TRBV5-1 with TRBJ1-2, with 7 bases fitting TRBD1. Germline V gene sequence: CDR1 SGHRS, CDR2 YFSETQ. Losses at the gene ends were 4 bases for V and 3 bases for J; bases not matched to a gene: 9. The CDR3 is 15 amino acids. CDR3 sequence (DNA): TGCGCCAGCAGCCAGGGGGGCGGTGACCACTATGGCTACACCTTC. It codes for CASSQGGGDHYGYTF.

This chain uses TRBV14 with TRBJ1-1, with D perhaps TRBD1 (6 bases). The CDR3 runs to 14 residues. V was shortened by 4 bases and J by 5 bases, with 14 bases between the two germline ends. Germline-derived CDR1 and CDR2 are SGHDN and FVKESK. CDR3 nucleotides: TGTGCCAGCAGCCTTACAGCGAGGGGGACTGAAGCTTTCTTT. Its protein is CASSLTARGTEAFF.

The V gene is TRBV11-3, the J gene TRBJ1-1; D possibly corresponds to TRBD1 (5 bases). V dropped 2 bases and J dropped 3 bases, with 13 bases sitting between them. CDR3 length: 15 amino acids. The germline CDR1 and CDR2 sequences are SGHNT and YENEEA. The CDR3 DNA reads TGTGCCAGCAGCTTAATAACAGGCAGTGACACTGAAGCTTTCTTT. As protein: CASSLITGSDTEAFF.

This chain joins TRBV18 and TRBJ1-5; 9 positions agree with TRBD1. Germline CDR1 reads KGHSH; CDR2 reads LQKENI. V shed 3 bases, J shed 6 bases, and the junction held 3 bases outside the gene matches. This CDR3 comprises 14 residues. CDR3 amino acids: CASSPGQGGQPQHF. Written as DNA, the CDR3 is TGTGCCAGCTCACCGGGACAGGGAGGTCAGCCCCAGCATTTT.